Here is one T cell receptor (beta chain) with its context. Its specificity is not known. The data derive from a study of cytomegalovirus exposure and HLA in healthy donors. Study observations and caveats: Researchers reported in a later analysis that a missense DCLRE1C variant was tied to TCR beta V- and J-gene trimming. The authors listed roughly 150 TCR beta chains as cytomegalovirus-associated. In an earlier analysis, productive rearrangement rates for most beta V segments clustered near 87% or 30%.

The PCR was carried out with 60 Vbeta primers and 13 Jbeta primers. Measured with immunoSEQ multiplex PCR; TCRdb has only the in-frame clones, and not every one. This sample has some 100,000 clones, with 76% found just once. V was clipped by 8 bases and J by 3 bases, with 10 bases between them. The germline V gene encodes CDR1 LNHDA and CDR2 SQIVND (reference sequence). The CDR3 has 13 amino acids. The J gene is TRBJ2-2, the V gene TRBV19; the D is unclear. The clonotype comes from a man aged 35-49 years in good health and CMV-seronegative. Sample: PBMCs. CDR3 region: CASRGDYTGELFF. The CDR3 DNA reads TGTGCCAGTCGTGGAGACTACACCGGGGAGCTGTTTTTT.